The text below deals with one T cell receptor (beta chain). The data stem from a study of T cell changes during pregnancy in multiple sclerosis. Generated by immunoSEQ multiplex PCR, the TCRdb table keeps only in-frame clones and is missing some. The table has about 57,000 clones, around nine tenths seen once; the top ten hold approximately 2.3%. The starting material was peripheral blood, obtained in the first trimester of pregnancy. The TCR sequence derives from a female donor in good health, enrolled as a control in a pregnancy study.

The CDR3 nucleotides read TGTGCCAGCAGTTTAGGCCCCTCAAGCAGGGGAGCTTTCTTT. Amino acid sequence: CASSLGPSSRGAFF. The chain has TRBV28 and TRBJ1-1, with a weak D call TRBD1 (6 bases). The CDR3 is made up of 14 amino acids. Germline assignment: CDR1 MDHEN and CDR2 SYDVKM. With 2 bases removed from V and 10 bases from J, the gap between germline ends came to 17 bases.